The entry that follows covers one T cell receptor beta chain sequence. TCRdb's copy holds only in-frame clones and misses some; the assay was immunoSEQ multiplex PCR. The sample lists around 64,000 clones; approximately 93% were seen once. V was shortened by 2 bases and J by 0 bases, with 11 bases between the two germline ends. The CDR3 length is 15 residues. Germline V gene data show CDR1 as SGHTA and CDR2 as FQGNSA. The data derive from a study of T cell changes during pregnancy in multiple sclerosis. The clonotype was recovered from a female donor with multiple sclerosis, enrolled in a pregnancy study. The chain has TRBV7-2 and TRBJ2-7; D unclear. This specimen consisted of CD8+ T cells from peripheral blood mononuclear cells, obtained in the third trimester of pregnancy. CDR3 nucleotides: TGTGCCAGCAGCTTAAATAGCCACTCCTCCTACGAGCAGTACTTC. As protein: CASSLNSHSSYEQYF.